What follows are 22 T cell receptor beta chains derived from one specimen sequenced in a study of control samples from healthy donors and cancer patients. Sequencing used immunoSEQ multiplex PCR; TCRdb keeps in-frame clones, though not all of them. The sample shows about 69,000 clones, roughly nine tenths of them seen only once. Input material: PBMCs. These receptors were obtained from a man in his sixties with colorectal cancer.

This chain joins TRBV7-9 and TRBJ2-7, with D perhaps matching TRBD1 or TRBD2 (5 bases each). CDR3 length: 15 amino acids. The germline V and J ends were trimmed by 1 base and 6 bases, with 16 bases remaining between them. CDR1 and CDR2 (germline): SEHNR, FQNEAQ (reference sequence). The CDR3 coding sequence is TGTGCCAGCAGCTTAGGACAGCACCAAGGGAGCGAGCAGTACTTC. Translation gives CASSLGQHQGSEQYF. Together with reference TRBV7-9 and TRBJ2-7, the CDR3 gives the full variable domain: DTGVSQNPRHKITKRGQNVTFRCDPISEHNRLYWYRQTLGQGPEFLTYFQNEAQLEKSRLLSDRFSAERPKGSFSTLEIQRTEQGDSAMYLCASSLGQHQGSEQYFGPGTRLTVT.

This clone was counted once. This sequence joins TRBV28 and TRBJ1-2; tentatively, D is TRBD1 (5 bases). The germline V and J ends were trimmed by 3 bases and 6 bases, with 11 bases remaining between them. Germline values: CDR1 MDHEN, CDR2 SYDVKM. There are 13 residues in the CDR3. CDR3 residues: CASSFRGADGYTF. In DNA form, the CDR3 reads TGTGCCAGCAGTTTTAGAGGGGCTGATGGCTACACCTTC.

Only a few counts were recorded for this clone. The CDR3 nucleotides are TGTGCCAGCAGTTTGGGACGGTCCTACGAGCAGTACTTC. Its protein is CASSLGRSYEQYF. The rearrangement uses TRBV27 and TRBJ2-7; D possibly uses TRBD1 or TRBD2 (5 bases each). The CDR3 loop spans 13 amino acids. CDR1 is MNHEY and CDR2 is SMNVEV in the germline V gene (reference sequence). Trimming removed 3 bases at V and 1 base at J, with 7 bases between.

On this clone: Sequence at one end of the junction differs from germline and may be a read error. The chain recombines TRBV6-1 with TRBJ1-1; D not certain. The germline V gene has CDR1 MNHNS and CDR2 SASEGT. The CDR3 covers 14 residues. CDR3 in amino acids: CASGDLTVNTEAFF. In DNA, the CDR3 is TGTGCCAGCGGTGACCTCACAGTGAACACTGAAGCTTTCTTT.

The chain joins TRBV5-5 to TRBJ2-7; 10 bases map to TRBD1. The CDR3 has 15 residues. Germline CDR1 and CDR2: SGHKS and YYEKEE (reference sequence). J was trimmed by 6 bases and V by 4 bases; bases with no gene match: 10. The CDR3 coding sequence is TGTGCCAGCAGCCCCGCCCCGGGGACAGGGGTCGAGCAGTACTTC. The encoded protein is CASSPAPGTGVEQYF. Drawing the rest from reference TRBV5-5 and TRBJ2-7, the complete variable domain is DAGVTQSPTHLIKTRGQQVTLRCSPISGHKSVSWYQQVLGQGPQFIFQYYEKEERGRGNFPDRFSARQFPNYSSELNVNALLLGDSALYLCASSPAPGTGVEQYFGPGTRLTVT.

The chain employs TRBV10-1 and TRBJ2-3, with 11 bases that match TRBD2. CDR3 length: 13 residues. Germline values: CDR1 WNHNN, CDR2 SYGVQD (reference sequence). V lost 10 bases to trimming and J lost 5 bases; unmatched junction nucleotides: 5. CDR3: CATGTSGQDTQYF. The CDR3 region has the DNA TGCGCCACCGGGACTAGCGGCCAAGATACGCAGTATTTT.

This CDR3 reads CASSQDLGQPQHF. The CDR3 DNA reads TGCGCCAGCAGCCAAGATCTGGGACAGCCCCAGCATTTT. This chain uses TRBV4-3 with TRBJ1-5; unclear D gene. The CDR3 has 13 amino acids. V was shortened by 0 bases and J by 7 bases, with 7 bases between the two germline ends. Germline V lookup: CDR1 LGHNA, CDR2 YSLEER.

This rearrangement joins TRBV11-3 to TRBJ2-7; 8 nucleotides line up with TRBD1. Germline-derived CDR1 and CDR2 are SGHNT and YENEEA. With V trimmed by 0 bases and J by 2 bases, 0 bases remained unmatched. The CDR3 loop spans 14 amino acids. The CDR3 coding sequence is TGTGCCAGCAGCTTAGAGACAGGGGCCTACGAGCAGTACTTC. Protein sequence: CASSLETGAYEQYF. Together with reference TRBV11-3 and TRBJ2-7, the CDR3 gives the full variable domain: EAGVVQSPRYKIIEKKQPVAFWCNPISGHNTLYWYLQNLGQGPELLIRYENEEAVDDSQLPKDRFSAERLKGVDSTLKIQPAELGDSAVYLCASSLETGAYEQYFGPGTRLTVT.

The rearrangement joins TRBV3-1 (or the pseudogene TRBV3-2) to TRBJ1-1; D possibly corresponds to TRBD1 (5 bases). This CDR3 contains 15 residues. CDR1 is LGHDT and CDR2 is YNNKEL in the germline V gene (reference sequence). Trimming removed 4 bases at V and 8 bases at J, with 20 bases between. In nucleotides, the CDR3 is TGTGCCAGCAGCCCGCCGACGGGACTTGGAGGGGAAGCTTTCTTT. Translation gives CASSPPTGLGGEAFF.

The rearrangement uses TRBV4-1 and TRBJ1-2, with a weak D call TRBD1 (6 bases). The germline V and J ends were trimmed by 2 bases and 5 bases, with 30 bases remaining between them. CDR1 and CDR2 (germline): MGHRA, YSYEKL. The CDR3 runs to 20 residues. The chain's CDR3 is CASSQNPRPSGTLMGYGYTF. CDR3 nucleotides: TGCGCCAGCAGCCAAAACCCGAGGCCCTCCGGGACACTTATGGGGTATGGCTACACCTTC.

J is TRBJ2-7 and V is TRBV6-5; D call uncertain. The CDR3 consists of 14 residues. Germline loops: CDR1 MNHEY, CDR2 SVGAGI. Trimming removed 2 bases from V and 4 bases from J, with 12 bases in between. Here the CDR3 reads CASSYGSSTYEQYF. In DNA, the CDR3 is TGTGCCAGCAGTTACGGTAGTTCTACATACGAGCAGTACTTC.

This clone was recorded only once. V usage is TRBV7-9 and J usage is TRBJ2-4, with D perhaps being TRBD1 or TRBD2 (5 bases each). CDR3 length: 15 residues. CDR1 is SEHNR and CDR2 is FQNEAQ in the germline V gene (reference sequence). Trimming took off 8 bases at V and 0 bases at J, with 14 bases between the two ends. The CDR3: CASDRDGLAKNIQYF. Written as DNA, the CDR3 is TGTGCCAGCGACCGGGACGGCCTAGCCAAAAACATTCAGTACTTC.

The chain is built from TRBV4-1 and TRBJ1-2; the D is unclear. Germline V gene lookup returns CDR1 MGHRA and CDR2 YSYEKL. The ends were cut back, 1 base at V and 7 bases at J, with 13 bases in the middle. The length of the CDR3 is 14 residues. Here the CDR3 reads CASSQVSYVGGYTF. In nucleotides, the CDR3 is TGCGCCAGCAGCCAAGTCAGCTACGTGGGTGGCTACACCTTC.

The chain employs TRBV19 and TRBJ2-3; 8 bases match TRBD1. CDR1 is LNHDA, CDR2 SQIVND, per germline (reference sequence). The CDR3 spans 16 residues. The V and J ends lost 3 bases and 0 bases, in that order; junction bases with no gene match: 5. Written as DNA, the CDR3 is TGTGCCAGTAGTATGGACAGGGTATCTAGCACAGATACGCAGTATTTT. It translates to CASSMDRVSSTDTQYF.

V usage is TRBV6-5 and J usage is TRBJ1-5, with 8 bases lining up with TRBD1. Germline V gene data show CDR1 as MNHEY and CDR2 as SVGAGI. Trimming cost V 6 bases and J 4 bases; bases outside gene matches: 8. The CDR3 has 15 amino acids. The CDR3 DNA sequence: TGTGCCAGCAGCGCGACAGGGGTCGAGAATCAGCCCCAGCATTTT. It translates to CASSATGVENQPQHF.

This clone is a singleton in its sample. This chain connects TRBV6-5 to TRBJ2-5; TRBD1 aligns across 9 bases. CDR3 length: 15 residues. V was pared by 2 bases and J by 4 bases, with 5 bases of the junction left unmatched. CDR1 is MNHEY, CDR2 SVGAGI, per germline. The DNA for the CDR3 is TGTGCCAGCAGTTACCCCACAGGGGGCGCAGAGACCCAGTACTTC. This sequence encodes CASSYPTGGAETQYF.

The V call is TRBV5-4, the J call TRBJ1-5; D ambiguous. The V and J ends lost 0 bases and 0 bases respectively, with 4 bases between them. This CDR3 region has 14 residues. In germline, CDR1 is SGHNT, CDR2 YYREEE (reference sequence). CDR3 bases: TGTGCCAGCAGCTTGGCCTTTAGCAATCAGCCCCAGCATTTT. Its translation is CASSLAFSNQPQHF. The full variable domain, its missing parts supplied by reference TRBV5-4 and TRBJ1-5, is ETGVTQSPTHLIKTRGQQVTLRCSSQSGHNTVSWYQQALGQGPQFIFQYYREEENGRGNFPPRFSGLQFPNYSSELNVNALELDDSALYLCASSLAFSNQPQHFGDGTRLSIL.

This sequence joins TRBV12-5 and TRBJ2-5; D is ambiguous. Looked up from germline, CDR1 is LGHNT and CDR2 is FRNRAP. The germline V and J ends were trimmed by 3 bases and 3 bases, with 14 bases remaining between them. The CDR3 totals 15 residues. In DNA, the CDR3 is TGTGCTAGTGGTTTCGGCGGCTCTAATAAAGAGACCCAGTACTTC. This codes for CASGFGGSNKETQYF.

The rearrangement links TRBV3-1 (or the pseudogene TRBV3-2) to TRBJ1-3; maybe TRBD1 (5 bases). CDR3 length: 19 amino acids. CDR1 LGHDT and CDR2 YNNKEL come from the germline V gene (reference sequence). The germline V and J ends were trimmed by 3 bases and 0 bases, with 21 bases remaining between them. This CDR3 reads CASSQARLGRARSGNTIYF. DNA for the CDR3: TGTGCCAGCAGCCAGGCCCGGCTCGGCAGGGCCCGCTCTGGAAACACCATATATTTT.

CDR3 nucleotides: TGTGCCAGCAGTTCCCCTCAGACGTTGCTCGGAAACACCATATATTTT. Residues: CASSSPQTLLGNTIYF. The rearrangement links TRBV28 to TRBJ1-3, with D unresolved. Trimming removed 4 bases at V and 4 bases at J, with 17 bases between. Germline-derived CDR1 and CDR2 are MDHEN and SYDVKM. The CDR3 runs to 16 residues.

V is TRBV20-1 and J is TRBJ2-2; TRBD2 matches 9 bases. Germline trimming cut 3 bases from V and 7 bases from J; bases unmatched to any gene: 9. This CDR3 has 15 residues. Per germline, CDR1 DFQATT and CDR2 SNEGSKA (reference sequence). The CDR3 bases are TGCAGTGCTAGTTCGACTAGCGGTGAGGGCGGGGAGCTGTTTTTT. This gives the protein CSASSTSGEGGELFF.

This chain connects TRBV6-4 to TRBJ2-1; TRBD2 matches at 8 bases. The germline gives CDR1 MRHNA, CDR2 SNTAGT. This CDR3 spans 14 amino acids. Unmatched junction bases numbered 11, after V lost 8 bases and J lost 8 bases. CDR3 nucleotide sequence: TGTGCCAGCTCTCGGGGGACTAGAATGGATGAGCAGTTCTTC. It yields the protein CASSRGTRMDEQFF.